This entry concerns a single T cell receptor (beta chain). Its antigen is not known. This entry comes from a study of T-cell memory formation after mild COVID-19. TCRdb reprocessed the 5' RACE reads via MiXCR and lists one record per CDR3 protein. The table has fewer than 300,000 distinct CDR3 sequences, 16% seen once. The study's findings and limits: Clones that shrank (day 15 to 85) were balanced CD4/CD8, whereas later expanders leaned CD4+. That cross-reactive memory joined was suggested by some responding clones appearing in pre-infection memory.

This receptor was identified in a man aged 18 to 30 who had mild COVID-19 (a few samples of this study predate the infection). Cell type and time point are not known. Material: PBMCs or a T cell subset sorted from them (not recorded which).

In DNA form, the CDR3 reads TGTGCCACCAGCGATAGGACTGCCTCGGATACGCAGTATTTT. Protein product: CATSDRTASDTQYF. This chain uses TRBV15 with TRBJ2-3; tentatively, D is TRBD2 (5 bases). The V gene lost 5 bases and the J gene lost 6 bases, with 15 bases spanning the gap. The CDR3 consists of 14 residues. Looked up from germline, CDR1 is LNHNV and CDR2 is YYDKDF (reference sequence).